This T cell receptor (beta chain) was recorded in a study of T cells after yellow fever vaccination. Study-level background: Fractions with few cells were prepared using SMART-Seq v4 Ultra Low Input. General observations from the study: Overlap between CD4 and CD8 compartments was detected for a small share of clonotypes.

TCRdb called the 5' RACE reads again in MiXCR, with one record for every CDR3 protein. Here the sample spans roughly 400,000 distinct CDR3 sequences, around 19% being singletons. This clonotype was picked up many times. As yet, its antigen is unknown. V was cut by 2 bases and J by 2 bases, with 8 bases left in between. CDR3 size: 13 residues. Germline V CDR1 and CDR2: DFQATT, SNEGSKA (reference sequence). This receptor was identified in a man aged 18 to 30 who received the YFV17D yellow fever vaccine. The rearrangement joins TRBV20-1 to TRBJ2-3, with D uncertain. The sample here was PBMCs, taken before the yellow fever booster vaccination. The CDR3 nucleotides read TGCAGTGCTAGACCCCAAAACACAGATACGCAGTATTTT. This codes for CSARPQNTDTQYF.